The T cell receptor beta chain under discussion was sequenced for a study of CD8 T cell repertoires and HIV-1 epitope variants. Whole-study context: Separate wells received one of Twenty-five Gag or Nef variant peptides. 1M T cells were kept uncultured as a baseline. Points from the study as a whole: Of eight or nine antigen-specific beta clonotypes, six or seven appeared to cross-react with escape variants.

Germline-derived CDR1 and CDR2 are SGHTA and FQGNSA. This CDR3 is 15 amino acids long. Trimming removed 5 bases at V and 0 bases at J, with 11 bases between. Survey-depth immunoSEQ sequencing covered TCR beta CDR3 regions. Libraries were prepared by immunoSEQ multiplex PCR; TCRdb keeps only in-frame clonotypes and omits some of them. The data show fewer than 3,000 clones, 65% seen once. There are a few counts of this clone. Its target is unknown. This chain connects TRBV7-2 to TRBJ2-4, with D tentatively TRBD1 or TRBD2 (5 bases each). Source material: cultured CD8+ T cells derived from PBMCs. This receptor was taken from a male donor with HIV. CDR3 coding DNA: TGTGCCAGCAGCCCCGGGGCCCTAGCCAAAAACATTCAGTACTTC. Translating gives CASSPGALAKNIQYF.